This TCR beta chain originates from a study of blood T cell repertoires in COVID-19 (dated by TCRdb to the early 2020s). Turning to the overall study: The collaborator samples originated in the United States, Italy and Spain and spanned the acute and convalescent phases of COVID-19. The samples were drawn from two sources: the first 160 participants of the ongoing ImmuneRACE study, and 1,200 or so subjects contributed by 6 global collaborators. The dataset comprised deeply sampled blood TCRbeta repertoires from subjects exposed to, actively infected with, or recovered from COVID-19. A de-identified subject ID, COVID-19 status, age in years and sex were almost always included in the sample metadata. The prospective study material was composed of cDNA or gDNA derived from T cells, B-cell-depleted T cells, or PBMCs. The repertoires were released in a freely available public database intended as a resource for research on the immune response to SARS-CoV-2. Where HLA class I and class II types were available, the types were taken from metadata supplied by the sample provider, not from assay-based typing.

In Seattle, one collaborating source enrolled patients while the infection was active and tracked those patients longitudinally over the course of disease. Each collaborating institution followed its own protocols to collect whole blood in K2EDTA tubes. For TCRbeta analysis, collaborators shipped samples as frozen whole blood, isolated PBMCs, or DNA extracted from either of those sample types. The immunoSEQ Assay, a bias-controlled multiplex PCR, was used to amplify TCRbeta CDR3 regions from genomic DNA. The authors' pipeline ran thus. The number of nucleated cells in each sample was estimated by amplification of reference gene primers within the assay. To quantify the absolute abundance of each unique TCRbeta CDR3 rearrangement, sequence reads were collapsed and filtered. Productive Simpson clonality was computed per sample as the square root of Simpson's diversity index over productive rearrangements. The table was pulled from immuneACCESS by TCRdb, which kept in-frame rearrangements only. Such tables lose some clones; where checked, under half of the loss comes from unresolved V genes, and the rest has no known cause. The V and J calls and clone size come from that table; D and trimming were worked out from the DNA. The sample table shows 350,000 or so clones, and approximately 89% are seen once. Together, the top ten hold about 10% of the sample.

Overall results and qualifications from the work: The quantity of clinical and demographic metadata differed by source and by participant and was supplied without curation.

Notes on this clone: What antigen it recognizes has not been identified. No much larger clonotype is one base removed from it; base qualities were not supplied.

From the cysteine through the phenylalanine, the CDR3 covers 14 amino acids. The sequence is cut down to CDR3 DNA, 42 bases in frame from base 1. CDR1 MNHEY and CDR2 SMNVEV were looked up in the germline V gene (reference sequence). V was cut back by 7 bases and J by 0 bases, leaving a gap of 7 bases between them. This clonotype was obtained from a woman under 40 with COVID-19, enrolled during active disease. Recombination joined TRBV27 with TRBJ2-6; no D gene call is confident. Sequenced material: peripheral blood. The CDR3 sequence is CASMGISGANVLTF. The DNA sequence is TGTGCCAGCATGGGCATCTCTGGGGCCAACGTCCTGACTTTC.